One sample yielded the 25 T cell receptor beta chains listed below, sequenced in a study of PD-1 blockade in classical Hodgkin lymphoma. The assay was immunoSEQ multiplex PCR, and TCRdb's table has in-frame clones only and misses some. The table includes approximately 21,000 clones, more than 90% detected once. Time point reported: newly diagnosed, previously untreated cHL patient sample. Thawed PBMCs underwent magnetic negative selection to yield purified CD4+ T cells. Sequencing used CD4+ T cells from blood. These receptor sequences come from a human donor with classical Hodgkin lymphoma.

This chain links TRBV2 with TRBJ1-1; D is possibly TRBD1 (6 bases). V was pared by 7 bases and J by 3 bases, with 18 bases between. The CDR3 is 15 residues long. Germline CDR1 and CDR2: SNHLY and FYNNEI. The CDR3 sequence is CASMRDRNEDTEAFF. The CDR3 DNA reads as TGTGCCAGCATGAGAGACAGGAATGAGGACACTGAAGCTTTCTTT.

This rearrangement joins TRBV4-2 to TRBJ1-1; TRBD1 matches at 8 bases. This CDR3 is 15 amino acids long. V shed 4 bases and J 0 bases; nucleotides not matched to a gene: 4. CDR1 and CDR2 (germline): LGHNA, YNFKEQ. Here the CDR3 reads CASSPGQDMNTEAFF. CDR3 bases: TGTGCCAGCAGCCCGGGACAGGACATGAACACTGAAGCTTTCTTT.

Only one count was recorded for this clone. The chain couples TRBV5-6 to TRBJ2-7; D not resolved. Per germline, CDR1 SGHDT and CDR2 YYEEEE. V lost 1 base, J lost 2 bases, and 10 bases lay in between. The CDR3 is 14 residues long. CDR3 loop: CASSLRLTTYEQYF. The CDR3 nucleotides read TGTGCCAGCAGCTTGAGGCTAACCACCTACGAGCAGTACTTC.

The chain employs TRBV20-1 and TRBJ2-7; no reliable D call. Trimming took 3 bases from V and 6 from J, leaving 6 bases between them. Germline V gene lookup returns CDR1 DFQATT and CDR2 SNEGSKA (reference sequence). The CDR3 contains 10 residues. The CDR3 spells CSASPIEQYF. The DNA of the CDR3 is TGCAGTGCTAGCCCAATCGAGCAGTACTTC.

This chain links TRBV19 with TRBJ1-2; 7 bases fit TRBD1. V lost 6 bases and J lost 2; bases outside the gene matches: 12. This CDR3 is 16 amino acids long. From germline, CDR1 is LNHDA and CDR2 SQIVND (reference sequence). CDR3 in amino acids: CASSPRRARGNYGYTF. Here the CDR3 DNA reads TGTGCCAGTAGCCCTCGCCGGGCCAGGGGGAACTATGGCTACACCTTC. The variable domain in full, completed from reference TRBV19 and TRBJ1-2, reads DGGITQSPKYLFRKEGQNVTLSCEQNLNHDAMYWYRQDPGQGLRLIYYSQIVNDFQKGDIAEGYSVSREKKESFPLTVTSAQKNPTAFYLCASSPRRARGNYGYTFGSGTRLTVV.

V gene TRBV6-1 combines with J gene TRBJ1-1, with unresolved D. Germline V gene lookup returns CDR1 MNHNS and CDR2 SASEGT. V lost 2 bases to trimming and J lost 4 bases, with 8 bases between them. The CDR3 runs to 13 residues. In DNA, the CDR3 is TGTGCCAGCAGTGAAATTGGGCGCACTGAAGCTTTCTTT. It is translated as CASSEIGRTEAFF.

The V and J genes are TRBV4-1 and TRBJ2-7; D tentatively fits TRBD1 or TRBD2 (5 bases each). V lost 1 base, J lost 1 base, and 23 bases lay in between. This CDR3 comprises 19 residues. Germline CDR1 and CDR2: MGHRA and YSYEKL. Here the CDR3 DNA reads TGCGCCAGCAGCCAAGGCCCTATCGCCCAGGGACCCAAATCCTACGAGCAGTACTTC. It is translated as CASSQGPIAQGPKSYEQYF.

The rearrangement joins TRBV7-2 to TRBJ2-5, with 8 bases that match TRBD2. The J call may be faulty, since TRBJ2-7 better matches the DNA end. CDR1 SGHTA and CDR2 FQGNSA come from the germline V gene. The CDR3 has 15 amino acids. The CDR3 sequence: CASSSSGGLSYEQYF. The DNA for the CDR3 is TGTGCCAGCAGCTCGAGCGGGGGACTTTCCTACGAGCAGTACTTC.

V gene TRBV5-1 combines with J gene TRBJ1-1; no definite D call. Trimming took off 6 bases at V and 1 base at J, with 19 bases between the two ends. The CDR3 is 16 residues long. The germline CDR1 and CDR2 sequences are SGHRS and YFSETQ. The CDR3 loop reads CASTSMGPESNTEAFF. The CDR3 DNA sequence: TGCGCCAGCACCTCTATGGGTCCCGAATCGAACACTGAAGCTTTCTTT.

The V call is TRBV7-3, the J call TRBJ2-3, with a tentative D call TRBD2 (6 bases). V was clipped by 5 bases and J by 6 bases, with 12 bases between them. In germline, CDR1 is SGHTA, CDR2 FQGTGA. The CDR3 runs 13 residues. In DNA form, the CDR3 reads TGTGCCAGCAGCACAGGTCGGGGGGATACGCAGTATTTT. Its protein is CASSTGRGDTQYF.

The gene calls are TRBV6-6 and TRBJ2-2; TRBD1 might be the D (5 bases). The CDR3 loop spans 15 amino acids. Between the trimmed V and J ends, which lost 2 bases and 0 bases, there was a span of 7 bases. CDR1 is MNHNY and CDR2 is SVGAGI in the germline V gene (reference sequence). CDR3 in amino acids: CASSYRGANTGELFF. CDR3 DNA: TGTGCCAGCAGTTACAGGGGTGCGAACACCGGGGAGCTGTTTTTT.

The rearrangement joins TRBV28 to TRBJ2-1; D is undetermined. Germline-derived CDR1 and CDR2 are MDHEN and SYDVKM. The CDR3 runs to 10 residues. Trimming stripped 3 bases from V and 8 bases from J, with 2 bases between. CDR3 nucleotides: TGTGCCAGCAGTTTCGATGAGCAGTTCTTC. Protein product: CASSFDEQFF.

This chain uses TRBV28 with TRBJ2-7, with TRBD1 identical over 7 bases. The CDR3 is 14 residues long. The germline CDR1 and CDR2 sequences are MDHEN and SYDVKM. Losses at the gene ends were 8 bases for V and 5 bases for J; bases not matched to a gene: 12. The CDR3 sequence is CASRSPTGKNEQYF. In DNA, the CDR3 is TGTGCCAGCCGAAGCCCGACAGGGAAAAACGAGCAGTACTTC.

The gene calls are TRBV5-1 and TRBJ1-1; possible D gene TRBD1, 6 bases. The V and J ends lost 2 bases and 4 bases respectively, with 15 bases between them. This CDR3 region has 15 residues. The V gene's germline CDR1 is SGHRS and CDR2 YFSETQ. DNA for the CDR3: TGCGCCAGCAGCTTCCTAACGTCAGGGGCCACTGAAGCTTTCTTT. As protein: CASSFLTSGATEAFF.

This chain connects TRBV11-2 to TRBJ1-2; the D gene is possibly TRBD1 (6 bases). There are 15 residues in the CDR3. V lost 3 bases and J lost 8, with 19 bases in between. Germline V gives CDR1 SGHAT, CDR2 FQNNGV. This CDR3 reads CASSLTRDTGRGYTF. CDR3 DNA: TGTGCCAGCAGCTTGACGAGGGACACCGGCCGGGGCTACACCTTC.

This chain joins TRBV5-1 and TRBJ2-7; D possibly corresponds to TRBD1 (6 bases). Deletions cut 0 bases from V and 4 bases from J, with 11 bases between. The CDR3 extends over 14 amino acids. Germline V CDR1 and CDR2: SGHRS, YFSETQ. The CDR3 sequence is CASSLATRGYEQYF. The CDR3 DNA follows: TGCGCCAGCAGCTTGGCCACCAGGGGTTACGAGCAGTACTTC.

The chain recombines TRBV28 with TRBJ1-1; D remains unclear. There are 15 residues in the CDR3. Trimming removed 2 bases at V and 0 bases at J, with 10 bases between. The V gene's germline CDR1 is MDHEN and CDR2 SYDVKM. This CDR3 reads CASSLPLGVNTEAFF. The CDR3 bases are TGTGCCAGCAGTTTACCCCTGGGAGTGAACACTGAAGCTTTCTTT.

The chain is built from TRBV7-2 and TRBJ1-1, with TRBD1 identical over 7 bases. The CDR3 length is 13 residues. The germline gives CDR1 SGHTA, CDR2 FQGNSA. J gave up 2 bases and V 5 bases, and 2 bases lay outside the gene matches. The CDR3 bases are TGTGCCAGCAGCCGGGACAGAAACACTGAAGCTTTCTTT. This encodes CASSRDRNTEAFF.

V gene TRBV6-6 combines with J gene TRBJ1-1, with TRBD1 as a possible D gene (5 bases). The V end was cut by 8 bases, the J end by 10 bases, with 17 bases between. The CDR3 is 12 residues long. Germline V gives CDR1 MNHNY, CDR2 SVGAGI (reference sequence). The CDR3 nucleotides read TGTGCCAGCCAAGAAGGGCAGAGGGGAGCTTTCTTT. The encoded protein is CASQEGQRGAFF.

This chain's CDR3 is CASSVLSIGAGADTQYF. The CDR3 DNA reads as TGTGCCAGCAGCGTTCTGAGTATTGGGGCGGGCGCAGATACGCAGTATTTT. V and J are TRBV9 and TRBJ2-3; tentatively, D is TRBD1 or TRBD2 (5 bases each). Germline V lookup: CDR1 SGDLS, CDR2 YYNGEE. There are 17 residues in the CDR3. V was shortened by 2 bases and J by 4 bases, with 20 bases between the two germline ends.

The chain recombines TRBV5-1 with TRBJ2-1; D may be TRBD2 (5 bases). Between the trimmed V and J ends, which lost 2 bases and 0 bases, there was a span of 9 bases. This CDR3 comprises 15 residues. Germline V gene data show CDR1 as SGHRS and CDR2 as YFSETQ. The CDR3 region has the DNA TGCGCCAGCAGCTTACCCGAGGGCTCCTACAATGAGCAGTTCTTC. Protein: CASSLPEGSYNEQFF. Supplemented by reference TRBV5-1 and TRBJ2-1, the full variable domain reads KAGVTQTPRYLIKTRGQQVTLSCSPISGHRSVSWYQQTPGQGLQFLFEYFSETQRNKGNFPGRFSGRQFSNSRSEMNVSTLELGDSALYLCASSLPEGSYNEQFFGPGTRLTVL.

The CDR3 DNA is TGTGCCAGCAGTGGACCCCTTTTTCGGAAATATAGCACAGATACGCAGTATTTT. Its protein product is CASSGPLFRKYSTDTQYF. V and J are TRBV28 and TRBJ2-3; no reliable D call. Between the trimmed V and J ends, which lost 5 bases and 0 bases, there was a span of 21 bases. CDR1 is MDHEN and CDR2 is SYDVKM in the germline V gene. This CDR3 has 18 residues.

The rearrangement links TRBV5-1 to TRBJ2-1; TRBD1 matches 11 bases. Trimming cost V 4 bases and J 3 bases; bases outside gene matches: 3. This CDR3 has 15 amino acids. Germline CDR1 SGHRS, CDR2 YFSETQ. DNA of the CDR3: TGCGCCAGCAGCCGGACAGGGGGCAACTACAATGAGCAGTTCTTC. Translated: CASSRTGGNYNEQFF. The complete variable domain, with remaining parts taken from reference TRBV5-1 and TRBJ2-1, reads KAGVTQTPRYLIKTRGQQVTLSCSPISGHRSVSWYQQTPGQGLQFLFEYFSETQRNKGNFPGRFSGRQFSNSRSEMNVSTLELGDSALYLCASSRTGGNYNEQFFGPGTRLTVL.

This chain links TRBV4-3 with TRBJ2-2; 9 bases are shared with TRBD2. The CDR3 covers 16 residues. From germline, CDR1 is LGHNA and CDR2 YSLEER. The J segment lost 4 bases and the V segment lost 4 bases, leaving 7 bases of the junction unmatched. CDR3 in amino acids: CASSRPPAGGTGELFF. CDR3 DNA: TGCGCCAGCAGCCGCCCCCCAGCGGGGGGCACCGGGGAGCTGTTTTTT.

The chain uses TRBV7-9 and TRBJ1-3, with TRBD1 matching over 10 bases. Germline values: CDR1 SEHNR, CDR2 FQNEAQ (reference sequence). Germline trimming cut 5 bases from V and 3 bases from J; bases unmatched to any gene: 7. There are 16 residues in the CDR3. CDR3 bases: TGTGCCAGCAGCCCTACCGGGACAGGGGTTGGAAACACCATATATTTT. Protein sequence: CASSPTGTGVGNTIYF.